The next 8 T cell receptor beta chains were all read from a single sample in a study of cytomegalovirus exposure and HLA in healthy donors. Primers for the PCR totalled 60 Vbeta and 13 Jbeta. TCRdb's copy holds only in-frame clones and misses some; the assay was immunoSEQ multiplex PCR. In the table there are roughly 150,000 clones, about 80% of which are singletons. Sequences were obtained from PBMCs. These receptors came from a man aged 25-45 years in good health and CMV-seropositive.

This clone was counted only a few times. The rearrangement links TRBV30 to TRBJ1-1, with no clear D. Germline V lookup: CDR1 GTSNPN, CDR2 SVGIG (reference sequence). The CDR3 loop spans 11 amino acids. Trimming removed 2 bases at V and 2 bases at J, with 3 bases between. The CDR3, as DNA: TGTGCCTGGAGTTATAACACTGAAGCTTTCTTT. This translates into CAWSYNTEAFF.

The chain is built from TRBV27 and TRBJ2-3, with D maybe TRBD2 (5 bases). Trimming stripped 3 bases from V and 6 bases from J, with 10 bases between. CDR1 and CDR2 from the germline V gene are MNHEY and SMNVEV (reference sequence). The CDR3 runs 13 residues. CDR3 coding DNA: TGTGCCAGCAGTTTGTCTAGCAGCGATACGCAGTATTTT. Translated, it gives CASSLSSSDTQYF.

The rearrangement uses TRBV10-3 and TRBJ2-1, with D maybe TRBD1 (5 bases). Trimming removed 0 bases from V and 0 bases from J, with 12 bases in between. In germline, CDR1 is ENHRY, CDR2 SYGVKD. The CDR3 runs 17 residues. The CDR3 DNA reads as TGTGCCATCAGTGAGTCGACTGGGGCCTTCTCCTACAATGAGCAGTTCTTC. Translation: CAISESTGAFSYNEQFF.

The chain uses TRBV7-2 and TRBJ2-7, with D possibly being TRBD2 (7 bases). This CDR3 spans 15 amino acids. Trimming took 5 bases from V and 3 from J, leaving 17 bases between them. The germline V gene encodes CDR1 SGHTA and CDR2 FQGNSA. The CDR3 DNA follows: TGTGCCAGCAGCCGAGGGGGAGGGCAGGTCTACGAGCAGTACTTC. It translates to CASSRGGGQVYEQYF.

This clone has just a few counts. The chain links TRBV5-6 to TRBJ1-1; unclear D gene. With 3 bases removed from V and 1 base from J, the gap between germline ends came to 10 bases. Per germline, CDR1 SGHDT and CDR2 YYEEEE. CDR3 size: 14 residues. The DNA for the CDR3 is TGTGCCAGCAGCTACGGACTGTCGAACACTGAAGCTTTCTTT. It yields the protein CASSYGLSNTEAFF.

This clone was recorded a few times. The chain carries TRBV11-2 and TRBJ1-6, with 9 bases matching TRBD1. After removal of 0 bases from V and 9 bases from J, the junction contained 6 bases not matched to a gene. The CDR3 is 16 residues long. Germline V CDR1 and CDR2: SGHAT, FQNNGV. Here the CDR3 reads CASSLERTGVGSPLHF. The CDR3 DNA follows: TGTGCCAGCAGCTTAGAAAGGACAGGGGTAGGTTCACCCCTCCACTTT.

DNA for the CDR3: TGTGCCAGCAGTTCAGGGTTGGTAACTAATGAAAAACTGTTTTTT. Protein product: CASSSGLVTNEKLFF. The V and J genes are TRBV27 and TRBJ1-4, with a weak D call TRBD1 (5 bases). With 4 bases removed from V and 1 base from J, the gap between germline ends came to 10 bases. Germline-derived CDR1 and CDR2 are MNHEY and SMNVEV (reference sequence). The CDR3 extends over 15 amino acids. Drawing the rest from reference TRBV27 and TRBJ1-4, the complete variable domain is EAQVTQNPRYLITVTGKKLTVTCSQNMNHEYMSWYRQDPGLGLRQIYYSMNVEVTDKGDVPEGYKVSRKEKRNFPLILESPSPNQTSLYFCASSSGLVTNEKLFFGSGTQLSVL.

The chain employs TRBV30 and TRBJ1-2, with TRBD1 matching 8 bases. Trimming took 3 bases from V and 2 from J; bases not matched to a gene: 8. The CDR3 has 15 amino acids. Per the germline V gene, CDR1 is GTSNPN and CDR2 is SVGIG (reference sequence). This CDR3 reads CAWRGTGQANYGYTF. The CDR3 bases are TGTGCCTGGAGGGGGACGGGACAGGCAAACTATGGCTACACCTTC.